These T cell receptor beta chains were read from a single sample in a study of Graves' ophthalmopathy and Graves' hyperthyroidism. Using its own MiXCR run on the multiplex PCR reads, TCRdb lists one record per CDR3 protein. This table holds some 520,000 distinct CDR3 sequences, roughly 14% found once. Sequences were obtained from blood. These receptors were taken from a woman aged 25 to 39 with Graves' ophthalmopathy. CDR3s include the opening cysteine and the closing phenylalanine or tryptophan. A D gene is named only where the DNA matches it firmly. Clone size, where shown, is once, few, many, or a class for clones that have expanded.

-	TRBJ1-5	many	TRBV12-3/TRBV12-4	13	TGTGCCAGCAACAAGGATATCAATCAGCCCCAGCATTTT	CASNKDINQPQHF
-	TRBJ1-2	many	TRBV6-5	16	TGTGCCAGCAGTTACTCGAGGGGTGCCGGGAACTATGGCTACACCTTC	CASSYSRGAGNYGYTF
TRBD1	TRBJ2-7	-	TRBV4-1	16	TGCGCCAGCAGCCAAGATAGGTGGGACAGGGACGATGAGCAGTACTTC	CASSQDRWDRDDEQYF
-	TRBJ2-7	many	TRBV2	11	TGTGCCAGCAGTGAAAGGGGCGAGCAGTACTTC	CASSERGEQYF
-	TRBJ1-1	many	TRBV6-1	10	TGTGCCAGCATCCAAACGGAGGCTTTCTTT	CASIQTEAFF
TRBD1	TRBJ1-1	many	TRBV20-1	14	TGCAGTGCTAGAGGTCAGGGGGTTAGCACTGAAGCTTTCTTT	CSARGQGVSTEAFF
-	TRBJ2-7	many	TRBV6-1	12	TGTGCCAGCGGAAGGCAGACCTACGAGCAGTACTTC	CASGRQTYEQYF
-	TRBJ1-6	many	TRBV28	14	TGTGCCAGCAGTCCACCGGGGGATGGATCACCCCTCCACTTT	CASSPPGDGSPLHF
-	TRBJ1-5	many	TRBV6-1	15	TGTGCCAGCAGTGAATTGGGGTCCCGCAATCAGCCCCAGCATTTT	CASSELGSRNQPQHF
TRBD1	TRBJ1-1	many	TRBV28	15	TGTGCCAGTAGGCAATTGGGACAGTCGAACACTGAAGCTTTCTTT	CASRQLGQSNTEAFF
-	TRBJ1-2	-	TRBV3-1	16	TGTGCCAGCAGCCCCCTACAGGGTTCGTCTAACTATGGCTACACCTTC	CASSPLQGSSNYGYTF
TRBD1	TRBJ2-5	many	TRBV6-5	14	TGTGCCAGCAGTAGACAGGGGGCCCAAGAGACCCAGTACTTC	CASSRQGAQETQYF
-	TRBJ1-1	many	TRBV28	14	TGTGCCAGCAGTTTATCCACAGGTTCACCCGAAGCTTTCTTT	CASSLSTGSPEAFF
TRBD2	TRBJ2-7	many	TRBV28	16	TGTGCCAGCAGTAGATTGACTAGCGGGAGATCCGACGAGCAGTACTTC	CASSRLTSGRSDEQYF
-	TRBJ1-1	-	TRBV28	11	TGTGCCACCTCTTCGAACACTGACGCTTTCTTT	CATSSNTDAFF
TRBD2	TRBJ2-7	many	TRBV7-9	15	TGTGCCAGCAGCTTACAAACTAGCGGTTCCTACGAGCAGTACTTC	CASSLQTSGSYEQYF
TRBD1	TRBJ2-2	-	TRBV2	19	TGTGCCAGCAGCACCCCAACCCAATCTTGGACAGGGAACACCGGGGAGCTGTTTTTT	CASSTPTQSWTGNTGELFF
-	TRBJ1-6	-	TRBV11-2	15	TGTGCCAGCAGTCCGCTAACCGAGTATAATTCACCCCTCCACTTT	CASSPLTEYNSPLHF
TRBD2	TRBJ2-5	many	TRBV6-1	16	TGTGCCAGCCTACTGGGACTAGCGGACCCCTGGGAGACCCAGTACTTC	CASLLGLADPWETQYF
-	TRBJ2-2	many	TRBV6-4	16	TGTGCCAGCAGTGTAGGTGGGAGAGTTATCACCGGGGAGCTGTTTTTT	CASSVGGRVITGELFF
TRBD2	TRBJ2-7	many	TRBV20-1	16	TGCAGTGCTAGAGATCCTCGCCGGACTAGCGGGTACGAGCAGTACTTC	CSARDPRRTSGYEQYF
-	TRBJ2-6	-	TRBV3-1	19	TGTGCCAGCAGCCGCGCGGGACATTTTACGGGAACTGGGGCCAACGTCCTGACTTTC	CASSRAGHFTGTGANVLTF
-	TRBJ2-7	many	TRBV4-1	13	TGCGCCAGCAGCCAAGCAGGGTCCTACGAGCAGTACTTC	CASSQAGSYEQYF
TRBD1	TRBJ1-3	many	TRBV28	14	TGTGCCAGCAGGGACAGGGGCTCTGGAAACACCATATATTTT	CASRDRGSGNTIYF
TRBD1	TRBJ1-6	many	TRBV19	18	TGTGCCAGTAGTTGGAGGGGGCAGTCGAGCTCCTATAATTCACCCCTCCACTTT	CASSWRGQSSSYNSPLHF
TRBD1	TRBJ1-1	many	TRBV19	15	TGTGCCAGTAGTATACCGGGACAGGGATTAACTGAAGCTTTCTTT	CASSIPGQGLTEAFF
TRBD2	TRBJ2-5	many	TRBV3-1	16	TGTGCCAGCAGCCGTACTAGCGGGAGTCGAGTAGAGACCCAGTACTTC	CASSRTSGSRVETQYF
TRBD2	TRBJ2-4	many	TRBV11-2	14	TGTGCCAGCAATGGTCTGGGACTAGGAGGCATTCAGTACTTC	CASNGLGLGGIQYF
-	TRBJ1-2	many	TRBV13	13	TGTGCCAGCAGCGCCGACAGGCGGGGTGGCTACACCTTC	CASSADRRGGYTF
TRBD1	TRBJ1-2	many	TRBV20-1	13	TGCAGTGCCGACAGGGTTTTCAACTATGGCTACACCTTC	CSADRVFNYGYTF
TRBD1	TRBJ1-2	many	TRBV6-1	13	TGTGCCAGCAGTGTCCGGGACAGGGGTGGCTACACCTTC	CASSVRDRGGYTF
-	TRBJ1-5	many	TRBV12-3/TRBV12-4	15	TGTGCCAGCAGTTTTTTCGGCGGACCCCCTTCGCCCCAGCATTTT	CASSFFGGPPSPQHF
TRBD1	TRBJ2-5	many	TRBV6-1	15	TGTGCCACTAAGGGGCAGGGGGCTCAAGGGGAGACCCAGTACTTC	CATKGQGAQGETQYF
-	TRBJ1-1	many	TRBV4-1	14	TGCGCCAGCAGCCCAAACCCAGGGAGCACTGAAGCTTTCTTT	CASSPNPGSTEAFF
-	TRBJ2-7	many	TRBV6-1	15	TGTGCCAGCGAACGGGCGGACCTCCTCTCCTACGAGCAGTACTTC	CASERADLLSYEQYF
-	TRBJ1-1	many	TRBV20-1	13	TGCAGTGCCTTGGCGACGGAATACACTGAAGCTTTCTTT	CSALATEYTEAFF
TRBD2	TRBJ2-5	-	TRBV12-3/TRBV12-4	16	TGTGCCAGCACCTGGGGTAGCGGGACCCTCCAAGAGACCCAGTACTTC	CASTWGSGTLQETQYF
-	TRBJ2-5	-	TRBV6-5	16	TGTGCCAGCAGTTATATCCCAACAGGGGAGGGGGAGACCCAGTACTTC	CASSYIPTGEGETQYF
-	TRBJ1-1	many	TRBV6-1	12	TGTGCCAGCAGTGAATGGGGGCTGGGAGCTTTCTTT	CASSEWGLGAFF
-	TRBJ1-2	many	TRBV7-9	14	TGTGCCAGCAGCCGGGGGCAGGTTGGCTATGGCTACACCTTC	CASSRGQVGYGYTF
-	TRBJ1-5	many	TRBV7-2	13	TGTGCCAGCAGCTTAGATGATAATCAGCCCCAGCATTTT	CASSLDDNQPQHF